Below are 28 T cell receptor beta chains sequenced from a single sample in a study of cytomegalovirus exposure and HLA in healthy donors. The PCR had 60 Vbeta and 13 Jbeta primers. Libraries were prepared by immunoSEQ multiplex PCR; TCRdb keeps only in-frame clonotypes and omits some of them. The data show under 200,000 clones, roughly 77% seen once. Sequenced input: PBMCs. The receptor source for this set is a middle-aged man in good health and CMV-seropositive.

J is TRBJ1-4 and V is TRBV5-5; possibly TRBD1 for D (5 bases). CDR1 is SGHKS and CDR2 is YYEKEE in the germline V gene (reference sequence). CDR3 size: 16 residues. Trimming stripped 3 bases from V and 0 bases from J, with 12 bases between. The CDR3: CASSSGRGATNEKLFF. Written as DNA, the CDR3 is TGTGCCAGCAGCTCCGGGAGAGGGGCAACTAATGAAAAACTGTTTTTT.

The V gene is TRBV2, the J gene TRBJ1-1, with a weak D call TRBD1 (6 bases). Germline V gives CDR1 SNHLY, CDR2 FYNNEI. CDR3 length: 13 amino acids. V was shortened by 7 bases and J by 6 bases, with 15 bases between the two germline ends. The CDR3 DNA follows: TGTGCCAGCATGGGCGGGGGGCGTTCTGAAGCTTTCTTT. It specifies CASMGGGRSEAFF. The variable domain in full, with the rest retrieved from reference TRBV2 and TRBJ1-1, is EPEVTQTPSHQVTQMGQEVILRCVPISNHLYFYWYRQILGQKVEFLVSFYNNEISEKSEIFDDQFSVERPDGSNFTLKIRSTKLEDSAMYFCASMGGGRSEAFFGQGTRLTVV.

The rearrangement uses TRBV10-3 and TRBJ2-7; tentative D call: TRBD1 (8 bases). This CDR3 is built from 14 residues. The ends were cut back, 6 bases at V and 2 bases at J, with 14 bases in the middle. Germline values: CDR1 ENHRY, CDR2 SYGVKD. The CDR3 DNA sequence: TGTGCCATCAGGAAACAGGGGGGGGCCTACGAGCAGTACTTC. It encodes CAIRKQGGAYEQYF.

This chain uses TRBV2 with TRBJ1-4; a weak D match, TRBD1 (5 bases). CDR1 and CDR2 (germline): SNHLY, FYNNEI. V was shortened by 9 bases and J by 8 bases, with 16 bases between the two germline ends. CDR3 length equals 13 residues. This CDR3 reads CASSGGVREKLFF. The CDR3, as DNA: TGTGCCAGTTCCGGGGGGGTTAGGGAAAAACTGTTTTTT.

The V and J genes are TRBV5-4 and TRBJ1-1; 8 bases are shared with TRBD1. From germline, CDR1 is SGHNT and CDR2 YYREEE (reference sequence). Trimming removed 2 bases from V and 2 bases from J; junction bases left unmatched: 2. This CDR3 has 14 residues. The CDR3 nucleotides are TGTGCCAGCAGCTTACAGGGGGTCAACACTGAAGCTTTCTTT. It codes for CASSLQGVNTEAFF.

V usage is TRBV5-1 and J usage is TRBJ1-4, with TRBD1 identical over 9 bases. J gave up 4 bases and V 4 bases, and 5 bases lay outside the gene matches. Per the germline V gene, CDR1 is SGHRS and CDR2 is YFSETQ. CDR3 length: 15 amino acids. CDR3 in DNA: TGCGCCAGCAGCGTTGGGACAGGGAATAATGAAAAACTGTTTTTT. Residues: CASSVGTGNNEKLFF. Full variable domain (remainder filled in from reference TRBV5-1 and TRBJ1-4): KAGVTQTPRYLIKTRGQQVTLSCSPISGHRSVSWYQQTPGQGLQFLFEYFSETQRNKGNFPGRFSGRQFSNSRSEMNVSTLELGDSALYLCASSVGTGNNEKLFFGSGTQLSVL.

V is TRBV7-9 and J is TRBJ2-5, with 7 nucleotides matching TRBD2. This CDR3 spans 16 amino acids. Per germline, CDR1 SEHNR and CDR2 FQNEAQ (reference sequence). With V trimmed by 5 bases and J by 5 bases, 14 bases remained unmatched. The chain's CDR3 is CASSPGTAGAGETQYF. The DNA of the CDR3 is TGTGCCAGCAGCCCCGGGACCGCTGGAGCGGGGGAGACCCAGTACTTC.

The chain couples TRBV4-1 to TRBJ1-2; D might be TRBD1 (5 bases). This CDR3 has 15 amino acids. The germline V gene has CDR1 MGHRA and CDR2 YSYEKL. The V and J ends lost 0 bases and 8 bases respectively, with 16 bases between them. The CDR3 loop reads CASSQEFRAAGGYTF. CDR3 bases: TGCGCCAGCAGCCAAGAATTCAGGGCGGCAGGGGGCTACACCTTC.

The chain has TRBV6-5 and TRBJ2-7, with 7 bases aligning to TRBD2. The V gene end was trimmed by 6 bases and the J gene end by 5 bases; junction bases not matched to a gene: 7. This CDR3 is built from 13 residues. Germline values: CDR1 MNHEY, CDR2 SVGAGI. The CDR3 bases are TGTGCCAGCAGGCAACTACTAGCGAACGAGCAGTACTTC. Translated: CASRQLLANEQYF.

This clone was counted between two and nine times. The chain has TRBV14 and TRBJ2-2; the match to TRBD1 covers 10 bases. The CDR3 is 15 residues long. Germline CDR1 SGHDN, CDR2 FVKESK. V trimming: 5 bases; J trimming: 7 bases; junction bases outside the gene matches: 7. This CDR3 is CASSYDRGRGGELFF. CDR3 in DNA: TGTGCCAGCAGCTACGACAGGGGGCGCGGCGGGGAGCTGTTTTTT.

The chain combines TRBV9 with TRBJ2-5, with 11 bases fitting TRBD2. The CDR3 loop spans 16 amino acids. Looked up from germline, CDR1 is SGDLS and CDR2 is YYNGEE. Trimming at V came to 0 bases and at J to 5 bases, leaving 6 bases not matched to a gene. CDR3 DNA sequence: TGTGCCAGCAGCGTAGAGGCGTCTAGCGGGGGGGAGACCCAGTACTTC. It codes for CASSVEASSGGETQYF.

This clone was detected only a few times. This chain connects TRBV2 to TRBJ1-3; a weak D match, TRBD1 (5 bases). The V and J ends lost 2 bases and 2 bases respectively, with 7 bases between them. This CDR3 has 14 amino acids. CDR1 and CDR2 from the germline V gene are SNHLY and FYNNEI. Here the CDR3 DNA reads TGTGCCAGCAGTGAACCGGGGGCTGGAAACACCATATATTTT. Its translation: CASSEPGAGNTIYF. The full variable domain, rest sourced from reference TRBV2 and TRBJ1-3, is EPEVTQTPSHQVTQMGQEVILRCVPISNHLYFYWYRQILGQKVEFLVSFYNNEISEKSEIFDDQFSVERPDGSNFTLKIRSTKLEDSAMYFCASSEPGAGNTIYFGEGSWLTVV.

This chain's CDR3 is CAISDMGTGNPPWELFF. The CDR3 nucleotides are TGTGCCATCAGTGACATGGGGACAGGCAACCCACCATGGGAGCTGTTTTTT. This chain connects TRBV10-3 to TRBJ2-2, with 8 bases aligning to TRBD1. Per germline, CDR1 ENHRY and CDR2 SYGVKD. The junction had 15 bases not matched to a gene; V was cut back by 3 bases and J by 9 bases. CDR3 length equals 17 residues.

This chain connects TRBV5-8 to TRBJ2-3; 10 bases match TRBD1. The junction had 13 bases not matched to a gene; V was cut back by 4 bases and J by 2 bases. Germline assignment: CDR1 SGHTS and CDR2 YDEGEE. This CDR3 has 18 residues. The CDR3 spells CASSPVGQGSPHTDTQYF. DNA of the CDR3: TGTGCCAGCAGCCCCGTGGGACAGGGGTCCCCACACACAGATACGCAGTATTTT.

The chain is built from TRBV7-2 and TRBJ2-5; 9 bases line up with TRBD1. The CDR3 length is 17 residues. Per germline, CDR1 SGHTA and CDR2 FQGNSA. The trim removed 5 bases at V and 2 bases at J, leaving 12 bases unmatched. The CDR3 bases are TGTGCCAGCAGCAAAACCGGGACAGGGCTTATACAAGAGACCCAGTACTTC. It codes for CASSKTGTGLIQETQYF.

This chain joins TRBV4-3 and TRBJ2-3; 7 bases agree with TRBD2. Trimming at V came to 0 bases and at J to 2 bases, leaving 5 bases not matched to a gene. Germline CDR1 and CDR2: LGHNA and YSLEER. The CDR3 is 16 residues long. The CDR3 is CASSQDLLANTDTQYF. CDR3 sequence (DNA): TGCGCCAGCAGCCAAGATCTACTAGCGAACACAGATACGCAGTATTTT.

CDR3 amino acids: CASSGGQGAAANYEQYF. CDR3 in DNA: TGTGCCAGTAGTGGGGGACAGGGGGCGGCCGCTAACTACGAGCAGTACTTC. The chain employs TRBV19 and TRBJ2-7, with TRBD1 matching 12 bases. Trimming removed 5 bases from V and 3 bases from J; junction bases left unmatched: 11. The CDR3 spans 17 residues. Germline loops: CDR1 LNHDA, CDR2 SQIVND (reference sequence).

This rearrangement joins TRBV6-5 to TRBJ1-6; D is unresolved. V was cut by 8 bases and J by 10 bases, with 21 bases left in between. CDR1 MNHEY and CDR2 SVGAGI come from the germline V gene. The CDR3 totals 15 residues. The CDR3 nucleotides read TGTGCCAGCGGGTCCGTCCAGGCTAGCTCCTCACCCCTCCACTTT. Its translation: CASGSVQASSSPLHF.

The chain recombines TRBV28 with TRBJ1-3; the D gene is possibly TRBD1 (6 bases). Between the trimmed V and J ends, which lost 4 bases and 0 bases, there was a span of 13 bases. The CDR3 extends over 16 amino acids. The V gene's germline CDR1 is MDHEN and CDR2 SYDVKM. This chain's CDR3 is CASSSTGIDSGNTIYF. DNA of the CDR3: TGTGCCAGCAGTTCAACAGGGATCGACTCTGGAAACACCATATATTTT.

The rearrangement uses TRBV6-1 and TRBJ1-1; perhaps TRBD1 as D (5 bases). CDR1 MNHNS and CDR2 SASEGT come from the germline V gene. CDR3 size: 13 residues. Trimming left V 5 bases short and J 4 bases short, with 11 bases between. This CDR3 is CASSPRQGTEAFF. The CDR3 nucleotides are TGTGCCAGCAGTCCCCGCCAGGGCACTGAAGCTTTCTTT.

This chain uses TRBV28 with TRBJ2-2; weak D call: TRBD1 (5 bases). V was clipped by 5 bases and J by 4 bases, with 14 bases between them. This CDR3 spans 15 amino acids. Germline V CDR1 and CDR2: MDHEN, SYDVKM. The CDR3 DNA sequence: TGTGCCAGCAGTCCTCCAGGGATTTCCACCGGGGAGCTGTTTTTT. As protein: CASSPPGISTGELFF.

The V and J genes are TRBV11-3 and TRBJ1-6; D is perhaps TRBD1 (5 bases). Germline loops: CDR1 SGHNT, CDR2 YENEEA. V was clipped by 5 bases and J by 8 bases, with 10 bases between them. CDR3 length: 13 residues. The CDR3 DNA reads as TGTGCCAGCAGCCCGACAGCGTATTCACCCCTCCACTTT. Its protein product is CASSPTAYSPLHF.

The CDR3 region has the DNA TGTGCCAGCAGTTGGAGACAGGGGCGACAAGAGACCCAGTACTTC. This codes for CASSWRQGRQETQYF. This chain links TRBV6-5 with TRBJ2-5; 8 bases line up with TRBD1. Germline CDR1 MNHEY, CDR2 SVGAGI. The V segment lost 4 bases and the J segment 2 bases; nucleotides outside the gene matches: 6. This CDR3 is built from 15 residues.

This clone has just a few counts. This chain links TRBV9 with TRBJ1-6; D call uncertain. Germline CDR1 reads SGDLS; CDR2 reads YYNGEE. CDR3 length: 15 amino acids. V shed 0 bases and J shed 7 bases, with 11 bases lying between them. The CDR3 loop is CASSVAEPTNSPLHF. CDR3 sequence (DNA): TGTGCCAGCAGCGTAGCGGAACCGACAAATTCACCCCTCCACTTT.

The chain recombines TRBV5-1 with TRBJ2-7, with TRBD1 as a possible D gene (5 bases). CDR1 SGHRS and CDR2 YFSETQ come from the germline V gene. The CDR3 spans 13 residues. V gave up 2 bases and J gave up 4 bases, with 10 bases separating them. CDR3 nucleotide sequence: TGCGCCAGCAGCTTCGACAGAATATACGAGCAGTACTTC. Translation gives CASSFDRIYEQYF.

The CDR3 bases are TGCGCCAGCAGCGGCCGGGGACTTTTGGCTACTGAAGCTTTCTTT. As protein: CASSGRGLLATEAFF. The chain recombines TRBV4-3 with TRBJ1-1, with D possibly TRBD1 on 5 matching bases. Germline V gives CDR1 LGHNA, CDR2 YSLEER. This CDR3 comprises 15 residues. V lost 5 bases and J 5 bases, leaving 18 bases between the germline ends.

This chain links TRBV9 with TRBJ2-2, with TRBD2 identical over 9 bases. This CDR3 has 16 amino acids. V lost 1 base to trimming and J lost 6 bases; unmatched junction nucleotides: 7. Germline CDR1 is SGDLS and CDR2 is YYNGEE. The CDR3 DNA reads TGTGCCAGCAGCGTAAGGCTAGCGGGGCAAGCCGGGGAGCTGTTTTTT. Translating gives CASSVRLAGQAGELFF.

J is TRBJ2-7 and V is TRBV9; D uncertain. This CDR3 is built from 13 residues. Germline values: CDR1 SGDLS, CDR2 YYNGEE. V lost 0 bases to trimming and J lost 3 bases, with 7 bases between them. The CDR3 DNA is TGTGCCAGCAGCGTAGGCTCCTACTACGAGCAGTACTTC. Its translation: CASSVGSYYEQYF.